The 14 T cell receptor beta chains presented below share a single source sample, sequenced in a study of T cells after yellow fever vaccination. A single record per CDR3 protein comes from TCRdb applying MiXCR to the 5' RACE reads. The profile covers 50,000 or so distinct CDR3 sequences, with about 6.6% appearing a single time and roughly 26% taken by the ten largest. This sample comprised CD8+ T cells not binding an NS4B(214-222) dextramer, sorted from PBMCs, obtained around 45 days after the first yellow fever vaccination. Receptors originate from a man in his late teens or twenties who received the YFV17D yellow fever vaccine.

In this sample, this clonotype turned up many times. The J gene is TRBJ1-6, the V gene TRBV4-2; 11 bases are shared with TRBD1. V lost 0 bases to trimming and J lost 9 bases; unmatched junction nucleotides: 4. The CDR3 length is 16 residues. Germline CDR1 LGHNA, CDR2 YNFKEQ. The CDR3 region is CASSQDRGTGGSPLHF. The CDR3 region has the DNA TGTGCCAGCAGCCAAGATCGGGGGACAGGGGGTTCACCCCTCCACTTT.

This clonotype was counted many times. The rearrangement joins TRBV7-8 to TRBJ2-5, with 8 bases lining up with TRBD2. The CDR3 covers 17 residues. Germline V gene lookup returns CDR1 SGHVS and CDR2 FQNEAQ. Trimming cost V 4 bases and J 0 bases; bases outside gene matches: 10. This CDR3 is CASSSPKVGGDQETQYF. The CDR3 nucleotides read TGTGCCAGCAGCTCCCCCAAGGTCGGGGGGGACCAAGAGACCCAGTACTTC.

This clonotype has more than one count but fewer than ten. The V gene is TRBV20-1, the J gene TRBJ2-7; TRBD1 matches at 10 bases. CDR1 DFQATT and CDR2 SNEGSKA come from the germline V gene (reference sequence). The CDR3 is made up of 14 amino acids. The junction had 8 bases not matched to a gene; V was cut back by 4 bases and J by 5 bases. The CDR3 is CSATRDRGGHEQYF. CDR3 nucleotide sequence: TGCAGTGCTACCAGGGACAGGGGCGGCCACGAGCAGTACTTC.

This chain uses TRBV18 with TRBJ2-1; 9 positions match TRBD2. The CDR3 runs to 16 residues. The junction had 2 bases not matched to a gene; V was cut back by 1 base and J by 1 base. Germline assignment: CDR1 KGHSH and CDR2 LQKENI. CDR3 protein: CASSPQAGGSYNEQFF. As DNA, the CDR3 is TGTGCCAGCTCACCACAAGCGGGGGGTTCCTACAATGAGCAGTTCTTC.

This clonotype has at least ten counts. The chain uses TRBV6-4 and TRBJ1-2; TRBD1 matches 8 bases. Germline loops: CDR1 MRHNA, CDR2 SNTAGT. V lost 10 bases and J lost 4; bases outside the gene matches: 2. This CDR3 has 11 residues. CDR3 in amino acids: CATGTGYGYTF. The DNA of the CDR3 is TGTGCCACTGGGACAGGCTATGGCTACACCTTC.

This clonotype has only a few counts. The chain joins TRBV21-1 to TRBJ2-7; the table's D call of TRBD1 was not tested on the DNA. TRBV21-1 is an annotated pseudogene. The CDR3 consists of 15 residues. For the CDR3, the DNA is TGTGCCAGCACTGCCGAGGGGGCAGGGGGGTACGAGCAGTACTTC. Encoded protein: CASTAEGAGGYEQYF.

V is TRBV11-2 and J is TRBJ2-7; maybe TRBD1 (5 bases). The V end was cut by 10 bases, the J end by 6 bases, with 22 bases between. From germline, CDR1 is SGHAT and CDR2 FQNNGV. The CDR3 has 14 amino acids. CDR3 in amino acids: CAIQSGMGPSEQYV. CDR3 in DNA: TGTGCCATTCAGTCCGGAATGGGGCCCTCCGAGCAGTACGTC.

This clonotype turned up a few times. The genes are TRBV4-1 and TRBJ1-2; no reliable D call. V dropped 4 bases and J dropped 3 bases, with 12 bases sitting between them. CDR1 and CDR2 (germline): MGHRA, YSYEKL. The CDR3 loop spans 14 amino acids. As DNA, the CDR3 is TGCGCCAGCAGCCGGGCCCTTGCTGACTATGGCTACACCTTC. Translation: CASSRALADYGYTF.

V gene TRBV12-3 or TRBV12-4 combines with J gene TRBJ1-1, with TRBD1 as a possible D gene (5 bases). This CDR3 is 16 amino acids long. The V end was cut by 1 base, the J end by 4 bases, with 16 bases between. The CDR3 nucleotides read TGTGCCAGCAGTTTAGGCACGCAGGGAAGCGGCACTGAAGCTTTCTTT. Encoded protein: CASSLGTQGSGTEAFF.

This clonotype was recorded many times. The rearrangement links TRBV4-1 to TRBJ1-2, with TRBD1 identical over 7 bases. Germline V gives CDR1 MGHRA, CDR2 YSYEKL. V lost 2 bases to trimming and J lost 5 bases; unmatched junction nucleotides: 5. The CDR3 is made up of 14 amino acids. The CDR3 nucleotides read TGCGCCAGCAGCCAACAGGGGACAGTATATGGCTACACCTTC. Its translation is CASSQQGTVYGYTF.

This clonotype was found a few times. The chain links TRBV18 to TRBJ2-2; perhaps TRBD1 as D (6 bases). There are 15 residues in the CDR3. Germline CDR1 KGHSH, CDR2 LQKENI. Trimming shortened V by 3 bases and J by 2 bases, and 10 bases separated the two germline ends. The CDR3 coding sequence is TGTGCCAGCTCACCTCCACAGGGTAACACCGGGGAGCTGTTTTTT. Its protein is CASSPPQGNTGELFF.

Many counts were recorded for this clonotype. For the CDR3, the DNA is TGTGCCAGCAGCGTAGAGGACTCCTACAATGAGCAGTTCTTC. It translates to CASSVEDSYNEQFF. The gene calls are TRBV9 and TRBJ2-1; D gene unclear. CDR1 is SGDLS, CDR2 YYNGEE, per germline. Trimming cost V 0 bases and J 0 bases, with 4 bases left between them. The CDR3 consists of 14 residues.

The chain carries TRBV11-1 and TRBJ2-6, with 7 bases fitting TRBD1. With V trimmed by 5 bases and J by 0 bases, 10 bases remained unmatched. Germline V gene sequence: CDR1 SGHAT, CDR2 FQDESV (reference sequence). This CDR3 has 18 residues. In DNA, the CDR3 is TGTGCCAGCAGCCTATCCCGGGACAGTCGCTCTGGGGCCAACGTCCTGACTTTC. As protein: CASSLSRDSRSGANVLTF.

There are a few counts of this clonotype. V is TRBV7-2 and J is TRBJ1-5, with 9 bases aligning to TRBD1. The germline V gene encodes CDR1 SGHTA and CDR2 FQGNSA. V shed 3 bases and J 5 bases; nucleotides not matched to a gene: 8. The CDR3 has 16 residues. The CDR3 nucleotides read TGTGCCAGCAGCTTGGCAGACAGGGGGGAGGATCAGCCCCAGCATTTT. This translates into CASSLADRGEDQPQHF.